The 4 T cell receptor beta chains in this list originate from one sample, sequenced in a study of immune cell composition in non-small cell lung cancer (dated by TCRdb to about 2017). The library was built by means of the immunoSEQ multiplex PCR assay. TCRdb retrieved this table from immuneACCESS and kept in-frame rearrangements only. Not all clones are present; in checked studies, unresolved V genes account for under half, and no reason is known for the remainder. This sample is represented by 1,900 or so clones; 77% of them were singletons. Over 9.5% of the sample is taken by the ten largest. Normal lung samples came from the same patient and were non-adjacent lung tissue collected as far from the tumour as possible, with a minimum distance of 3 cm. Sequenced input: non-adjacent lung tissue. These receptors all come from a human donor with non-small cell lung cancer.

V is TRBV5-6 and J is TRBJ2-6, with TRBD1 matching 10 bases. Germline assignment: CDR1 SGHDT and CDR2 YYEEEE. J gave up 12 bases and V 3 bases, and 21 bases lay outside the gene matches. The CDR3 runs to 19 residues. Here the CDR3 DNA reads TGTGCCAGCAGCTCGTACCTAGGCCGGACAGGGGGGATTGACACCGTCCTGACTTTC. Protein: CASSSYLGRTGGIDTVLTF.

The chain joins TRBV7-2 to TRBJ1-4; 7 bases map to TRBD1. The CDR3 spans 15 residues. The germline V gene encodes CDR1 SGHTA and CDR2 FQGNSA. The trim removed 1 base at V and 7 bases at J, leaving 6 bases unmatched. The CDR3: CASSLGRQGGEKLFF. In DNA form, the CDR3 reads TGTGCCAGCAGCTTAGGGCGACAGGGAGGTGAAAAACTGTTTTTT. Combining the CDR3 with reference TRBV7-2 and TRBJ1-4 gives the whole variable domain GAGVSQSPSNKVTEKGKDVELRCDPISGHTALYWYRQSLGQGLEFLIYFQGNSAPDKSGLPSDRFSAERTGGSVSTLTIQRTQQEDSAVYLCASSLGRQGGEKLFFGSGTQLSVL.

In this sample, this clone turned up once. J is TRBJ2-7 and V is TRBV6-1; perhaps TRBD1 as D (5 bases). Germline V gene data show CDR1 as MNHNS and CDR2 as SASEGT. The V end lost 7 bases, the J end lost 1 base, and 11 bases lay between the germline ends. This CDR3 spans 13 amino acids. The CDR3 DNA follows: TGTGCCAGCAAGGACACCGGTTCCTACGAGCAGTACTTC. Translated: CASKDTGSYEQYF.

The chain joins TRBV7-2 to TRBJ1-2; TRBD1 is a possible D gene (5 bases). V lost 5 bases and J 3 bases, leaving 16 bases between the germline ends. Per germline, CDR1 SGHTA and CDR2 FQGNSA. The CDR3 is made up of 15 amino acids. CDR3 amino acids: CASSPNGQGHYGYTF. The CDR3 nucleotides read TGTGCCAGCAGCCCGAACGGGCAGGGCCACTATGGCTACACCTTC.